This TCR beta chain was captured in a study of human T cells and chemical hapten exposure. This clonotype was detected many times. What it recognizes is unknown. This CDR3 contains 14 residues. CDR1 is MRHNA, CDR2 SNTAGT, per germline. V lost 5 bases and J 3 bases, leaving 14 bases between the germline ends. Time point noted: pre-sensitization, week 0. The sample's treatment: therapeutic diphenylcyclopropenone sensitization with weekly scalp DPC. Unfractionated whole blood yielded the extracted total RNA. TCRdb re-called the RACE reads with MiXCR, one entry per CDR3 protein. The sample holds 35,000 or so distinct CDR3 sequences, approximately 10% seen once. General study points: Sensitization with DPC brought no change to TCRs above 1 in 1000 in frequency. Expanded TCRs were compared with controls, and the expanded TCRs formed significantly more large CDR3 similarity clusters.

The material was whole blood, obtained in connection with sensitization to the hapten diphenylcyclopropenone (DPC). This chain uses TRBV6-4 with TRBJ2-7; D possibly corresponds to TRBD2 (6 bases). This sequence originates from a man in his forties or fifties with alopecia areata. Some clones in this sample may be carry-over from other donors' samples. CDR3 loop: CASSLEVGSYEQYF. The CDR3, as DNA: TGTGCCAGCAGTCTTGAAGTCGGGAGCTACGAGCAGTACTTC.